The text below deals with one TCR beta chain. This specimen belongs to a study of blood T cells in healthy people across ages. V was trimmed by 6 bases and J by 11 bases, leaving 16 bases between them. The CDR3 extends over 12 amino acids. Germline CDR1 reads MNHEY; CDR2 reads SVGEGT. For the second PCR, which ran for about 7 to 11 cycles, a sample-barcoded 5' primer and a J-beta primer mix were used. TCRdb processed the 5' RACE reads anew with MiXCR; each CDR3 protein has one entry. Counted here are around 1,600,000 distinct CDR3 sequences, under 55% occurring once; the ten biggest clones make up 4%.

The sequence was obtained from a woman between 18 and 30 years old in good health. The source material was blood. The chain employs TRBV6-2 or TRBV6-3 and TRBJ2-5; D uncertain. The CDR3 protein is CASRVAYNEQYF. The CDR3 DNA follows: TGTGCCAGCAGGGTAGCCTACAATGAGCAGTACTTC.